This is a list of T cell receptor beta chains from one sample in a study of T cell changes during pregnancy in multiple sclerosis. Using immunoSEQ multiplex PCR, the repertoire was profiled, and TCRdb retains in-frame clones only, with some absent. Among 40,000 or so clones listed, around 92% were seen once. This specimen consisted of CD8+ T cells from peripheral blood mononuclear cells, obtained in the third trimester of pregnancy. Receptors were obtained from a female donor with multiple sclerosis, enrolled in a pregnancy study. The CDR3 runs from the conserved cysteine through the conserved F or W. A D gene is named only where the DNA matches it firmly. Clone size is stated in some rows and not others, as once, few, many or a class when expanded.

V	J	size	D	DNA	CDR3
TRBV6-1	TRBJ2-1	.	.	TGTGCCAGCATAACAGGCTCCTACAATGAGCAGTTCTTC	CASITGSYNEQFF
TRBV9	TRBJ1-6	.	.	TGTGCCAGCAGCGAGGCCGAGGGTCCTTATAATTCACCCCTCCACTTT	CASSEAEGPYNSPLHF
TRBV7-8	TRBJ2-1	.	.	TGTGCCAGCAGCTTAGATTCTTCGAGGAATGAGCAGTTCTTC	CASSLDSSRNEQFF
TRBV5-1	TRBJ2-2	.	TRBD2	TGCGCCAGCAGCTTTAGCGGGGGGGCCGGGGAGCTGTTTTTT	CASSFSGGAGELFF
TRBV7-9	TRBJ2-2	.	.	TGTGCCAGCAGCGGGCCGAACGGGGAGCTGTTTTTT	CASSGPNGELFF
TRBV9	TRBJ2-1	.	TRBD1	TGTGCCAGCAGCACCCCCGGGACAGACAATGAGCAGTTCTTC	CASSTPGTDNEQFF
TRBV10-3	TRBJ2-7	.	TRBD2	TGTGCCATCAGTACCCCTAAGGGACTAGAGCCTCACTACGAGCAGTACTTC	CAISTPKGLEPHYEQYF
TRBV6-5	TRBJ2-1	.	TRBD2	TGTGCCAGCAGTTCCAGCGGGGGGGTCTACAATGAGCAGTTCTTC	CASSSSGGVYNEQFF
TRBV27	TRBJ2-1	.	.	TGTGCCAGCAGTTACGGGATTTACAATGAGCAGTTCTTC	CASSYGIYNEQFF
TRBV7-8	TRBJ1-1	once	.	TGTGCCAGCAGCTTAGGGGAGGGGAACACTGAAGCTTTCTTT	CASSLGEGNTEAFF
TRBV6-6	TRBJ2-1	.	TRBD2	TGTGCCAGCAGTTACACTAGCGATGAGCAGTTCTTC	CASSYTSDEQFF
TRBV30	TRBJ1-1	.	TRBD1	TGTGCCTGCGGACAGGGGACTATGAACACTGAAGCTTTCTTT	CACGQGTMNTEAFF
TRBV13	TRBJ2-7	.	TRBD2	TGTGCCAGCAGCCCTAGCGGCCTTTCGGACGAGCAGTACTTC	CASSPSGLSDEQYF
TRBV7-9	TRBJ2-2	.	TRBD2	TGTGCCAGCAGCCTTACTAGCGGGGGGGCCGAGGAGCTGTTTTTT	CASSLTSGGAEELFF
TRBV29-1	TRBJ2-1	.	.	TGCAGCGTTGAAGGGACAATCCTCTACAATGAGCAGTTCTTC	CSVEGTILYNEQFF
TRBV2	TRBJ2-7	.	.	TGTGCCAGCAGTGAGGGGGGGGGCCAGGGCTACGAGCAGTACTTC	CASSEGGGQGYEQYF
TRBV30	TRBJ1-3	.	.	TGTGCCTGGAGTGTCGCGGGGGTCGGAAACACCATATATTTT	CAWSVAGVGNTIYF
TRBV2	TRBJ2-7	.	.	TGTGCCAGCGGGACTGCCTCCTACGAGCAGTACTTC	CASGTASYEQYF
TRBV7-9	TRBJ1-6	.	TRBD1	TGTGCCAGCAGCTTAACGACAGGGGAGAATAATTCACCCCTCCACTTT	CASSLTTGENNSPLHF
TRBV6-1	TRBJ2-7	.	TRBD2	TGTGCCAGCAGTCCTAGCGGGGGCTCTTACGAGCAGTACTTC	CASSPSGGSYEQYF
TRBV6-1	TRBJ2-7	once	TRBD2	TGTGCCAGCAGTGAAGGACTAGCCCCCTCCTACGAGCAGTACTTC	CASSEGLAPSYEQYF
TRBV9	TRBJ1-5	.	.	TGTGCCAGCAGCTCTACGGGCAATCAGCCCCAGCATTTT	CASSSTGNQPQHF
TRBV19	TRBJ1-6	.	TRBD1	TGTGCCAGTAGTGGGGACAGCTTCTATAATTCACCCCTCCACTTT	CASSGDSFYNSPLHF
TRBV29-1	TRBJ2-5	.	.	TGCAGCGTTGAAGAACTGGGCCAGATACAAGAGACCCAGTACTTC	CSVEELGQIQETQYF
TRBV10-3	TRBJ1-1	once	.	TGTGCCATAACGGGGGGAAGCCCTGAAGCTTTCTTT	CAITGGSPEAFF
TRBV10-3	TRBJ1-1	few	TRBD1	TGTGCCATCAGTGAGTTGCAGGGGGCGCTGGACACTGAAGCTTTCTTT	CAISELQGALDTEAFF
TRBV6-5	TRBJ2-1	.	TRBD2	TGTGCCAGCAGTTACGGGACTAGCGGCTACAATGAGCAGTTCTTC	CASSYGTSGYNEQFF
TRBV27	TRBJ2-5	.	.	TGTGCCAGCAGACCGAGAACAGCAAACCAAGAGACCCAGTACTTC	CASRPRTANQETQYF